Shown below are 27 T cell receptor beta chains from a single sample sequenced in a study of CD8+CD57+ T cells in acquired aplastic anemia. Patients who underwent sequencing had shown CD8+CD57+ cell expansion by flow cytometry. Genomic DNA served as template for TCR beta VDJ and CDR3 profiling. TCRdb reprocessed the reads with MiXCR, giving one entry per CDR3 protein. The table shows about 150,000 distinct CDR3 sequences, with approximately 52% occurring only once. What was sequenced was sorted CD4+, CD8+, or CD8+CD57+ T cells (not recorded which) from PBMCs. The receptors shown here come from a human donor with aplastic anemia.

This clonotype was detected ten times or more. The V and J genes are TRBV19 and TRBJ1-1; a weak D match, TRBD1 (6 bases). Germline V CDR1 and CDR2: LNHDA, SQIVND (reference sequence). The CDR3 sequence is 15 residues long. Trimming removed 7 bases at V and 0 bases at J, with 15 bases between. The CDR3: CASTHPTGLNTEAFF. The DNA of the CDR3 is TGTGCCAGTACCCACCCGACAGGTTTGAACACTGAAGCTTTCTTT.

Turning to this clonotype: Just one base apart from a much larger clone, this may be a read error. The chain links TRBV6-5 to TRBJ2-7, with a tentative D call TRBD1 (5 bases). The germline V gene encodes CDR1 MNHEY and CDR2 SVGAGI. The CDR3 runs to 14 residues. Trimming removed 2 bases from V and 2 bases from J, with 10 bases in between. The CDR3 here is CASSYGIGAYEQYF. The CDR3 DNA reads TGTGCCAGCAGTTACGGGATAGGGGCCTACGAGCAGTACTTC.

J is TRBJ2-3 and V is TRBV29-1; 7 positions agree with TRBD2. Germline CDR1 reads SQVTM; CDR2 reads ANQGSEA. The CDR3 consists of 14 residues. The trim removed 6 bases at V and 0 bases at J, leaving 6 bases unmatched. This chain's CDR3 is CSVRGGTSTDTQYF. In DNA form, the CDR3 reads TGCAGCGTACGCGGGGGAACTAGCACAGATACGCAGTATTTT.

V is TRBV15 and J is TRBJ2-7, with 7 bases matching TRBD2. V lost 5 bases and J lost 1; bases outside the gene matches: 14. The germline V gene has CDR1 LNHNV and CDR2 YYDKDF (reference sequence). The CDR3 has 17 amino acids. CDR3 sequence: CATSPKVLATRSYEQYF. The CDR3 coding sequence is TGTGCCACCAGCCCAAAGGTACTAGCGACACGTTCCTACGAGCAGTACTTC.

This chain joins TRBV29-1 and TRBJ2-3; D not resolved. Germline loops: CDR1 SQVTM, CDR2 ANQGSEA. CDR3 size: 13 residues. Trimming took off 1 base at V and 7 bases at J, with 12 bases between the two ends. CDR3: CSVEGEKGYTQYF. In DNA form, the CDR3 reads TGCAGCGTTGAAGGAGAGAAAGGATATACGCAGTATTTT.

This clonotype occurred a few times. This chain links TRBV7-9 with TRBJ2-5; 9 nucleotides match TRBD1. CDR1 is SEHNR and CDR2 is FQNEAQ in the germline V gene (reference sequence). The CDR3 has 15 amino acids. The ends lost 3 bases at V and 4 bases at J; junction bases unmatched: 6. CDR3 sequence (DNA): TGTGCCAGCAGCTTCGGGACAGGGTCTGGAGAGACCCAGTACTTC. Protein sequence: CASSFGTGSGETQYF.

Ten or more counts support this clonotype. This chain uses TRBV10-1 with TRBJ2-5; D gene ambiguous. CDR1 is WNHNN, CDR2 SYGVQD, per germline (reference sequence). The CDR3 contains 14 residues. V lost 4 bases and J 3 bases, leaving 12 bases between the germline ends. CDR3 nucleotides: TGCGCCAGCAGTGTTCTTTCCGCAAAAGAGACCCAGTACTTC. Its translation: CASSVLSAKETQYF.

The chain carries TRBV20-1 and TRBJ2-7; 7 nucleotides match TRBD1. From germline, CDR1 is DFQATT and CDR2 SNEGSKA (reference sequence). The CDR3 has 15 amino acids. Trimming cost V 5 bases and J 1 base; bases outside gene matches: 11. The CDR3 loop is CSAAPAGTESYEQYF. The CDR3 DNA is TGCAGTGCTGCCCCCGCTGGGACAGAGTCCTACGAGCAGTACTTC.

This clonotype was observed a few times. The genes are TRBV20-1 and TRBJ1-6; no clear D. Germline values: CDR1 DFQATT, CDR2 SNEGSKA (reference sequence). With 0 bases removed from V and 7 bases from J, the gap between germline ends came to 10 bases. This CDR3 spans 14 amino acids. For the CDR3, the DNA is TGCAGTGCTAGAGATCCGGGCCGCAATTCACCCCTCCACTTT. Protein: CSARDPGRNSPLHF.

V gene TRBV7-6 combines with J gene TRBJ2-1, with a possible D match to TRBD1 (5 bases). The CDR3 sequence is 16 residues long. Germline CDR1 SGHVS, CDR2 FNYEAQ. V gave up 5 bases and J gave up 5 bases, with 19 bases separating them. In DNA form, the CDR3 reads TGTGCCAGCAGCCCCATGGCAGGGCCCTCGAACAATGAGCAGTTCTTC. Its protein is CASSPMAGPSNNEQFF.

This clonotype was observed at least ten times. This chain joins TRBV12-3 or TRBV12-4 and TRBJ1-2; 7 nucleotides align to TRBD1. The CDR3 is 14 amino acids. After removal of 5 bases from V and 4 bases from J, the junction contained 7 bases not matched to a gene. As DNA, the CDR3 is TGTGCCAGCAGTGGTACAGGGGATCGCTATGGCTACACCTTC. This encodes CASSGTGDRYGYTF.

The table lists this clonotype with a few counts. The V and J genes are TRBV27 and TRBJ1-2; tentative D call: TRBD1 (5 bases). Germline V gene lookup returns CDR1 MNHEY and CDR2 SMNVEV (reference sequence). CDR3 length equals 17 residues. Trimming pared 1 base from V and 8 bases from J, leaving 23 bases between. The CDR3 sequence: CASSLYPDSGDERGYTF. CDR3 DNA: TGTGCCAGCAGTTTATACCCCGATTCGGGGGATGAAAGAGGCTACACCTTC.

This clonotype was detected many times. The chain has TRBV5-1 and TRBJ2-7; 9 nucleotides match TRBD1. Germline trimming cut 0 bases from V and 7 bases from J; bases unmatched to any gene: 11. The germline gives CDR1 SGHRS, CDR2 YFSETQ. There are 16 residues in the CDR3. In DNA, the CDR3 is TGCGCCAGCAGCTTGGCCGGGGTAGGGACAGGGCGGGAGCAGTACTTC. Its protein product is CASSLAGVGTGREQYF. Full variable domain (remainder filled in from reference TRBV5-1 and TRBJ2-7): KAGVTQTPRYLIKTRGQQVTLSCSPISGHRSVSWYQQTPGQGLQFLFEYFSETQRNKGNFPGRFSGRQFSNSRSEMNVSTLELGDSALYLCASSLAGVGTGREQYFGPGTRLTVT.

This clonotype has ten or more counts. The rearrangement joins TRBV3-1 to TRBJ2-7, with 8 bases fitting TRBD1. Trimming at V came to 3 bases and at J to 4 bases, leaving 5 bases not matched to a gene. The CDR3 spans 14 residues. CDR1 is LGHDT and CDR2 is YNNKEL in the germline V gene (reference sequence). Here the CDR3 reads CASSQGQAIYEQYF. As DNA, the CDR3 is TGTGCCAGCAGCCAGGGACAGGCGATTTACGAGCAGTACTTC.

This clonotype occurred once. The chain carries TRBV7-9 and TRBJ1-5; TRBD1 is a possible D gene (5 bases). The germline V gene has CDR1 SEHNR and CDR2 FQNEAQ (reference sequence). V shed 7 bases and J shed 0 bases, with 13 bases lying between them. The CDR3 has 15 residues. CDR3 sequence: CASTTGENSNQPQHF. The CDR3 DNA sequence: TGTGCCAGCACCACAGGAGAAAATAGCAATCAGCCCCAGCATTTT.

Ten or more counts support this clonotype. The gene calls are TRBV6-2 or TRBV6-3 and TRBJ1-2, with D uncertain. Trimming cost V 2 bases and J 4 bases, with 8 bases left between them. Germline V gives CDR1 MNHEY, CDR2 SVGEGT. The CDR3 spans 13 residues. The CDR3 region is CASSYSSTYGYTF. The CDR3 DNA follows: TGTGCCAGCAGTTACAGCAGCACCTATGGCTACACCTTC.

CDR3 nucleotide sequence: TGCAGTGCTAGAGTTCAGGCTGGGGATGGCTACACCTTC. Translating it yields CSARVQAGDGYTF. The chain joins TRBV20-1 to TRBJ1-2; D not resolved. This CDR3 spans 13 amino acids. CDR1 is DFQATT, CDR2 SNEGSKA, per germline (reference sequence). Trimming removed 1 base at V and 6 bases at J, with 12 bases between.

The V and J genes are TRBV29-1 and TRBJ2-7; possibly TRBD1 or TRBD2 for D (5 bases each). Germline lookup yields CDR1 SQVTM and CDR2 ANQGSEA. The CDR3 extends over 14 amino acids. V lost 4 bases, J lost 2 bases, and 15 bases lay in between. The CDR3 region has the DNA TGCAGCGTTGCGGGGACGGTGGGCGCCTACGAGCAGTACTTC. Amino acid sequence: CSVAGTVGAYEQYF.

The CDR3, as DNA: TGTGCCAGCAGCTTAGGGGGGACAGAAAGTAATGAGCAGTTCTTC. It codes for CASSLGGTESNEQFF. V gene TRBV11-2 combines with J gene TRBJ2-1; 7 bases line up with TRBD1. With V trimmed by 1 base and J by 7 bases, 7 bases remained unmatched. The CDR3 spans 15 residues. From germline, CDR1 is SGHAT and CDR2 FQNNGV.

The rearrangement joins TRBV5-5 to TRBJ2-7; D ambiguous. CDR1 SGHKS and CDR2 YYEKEE come from the germline V gene (reference sequence). The CDR3 has 13 amino acids. V was clipped by 0 bases and J by 2 bases, with 6 bases between them. CDR3 region: CASSLGRPYEQYF. CDR3 nucleotide sequence: TGTGCCAGCAGCTTGGGACGCCCCTACGAGCAGTACTTC.

This clonotype has ten or more counts. V usage is TRBV27 and J usage is TRBJ2-7; a weak D match, TRBD2 (6 bases). The CDR3 spans 14 residues. The germline V gene encodes CDR1 MNHEY and CDR2 SMNVEV (reference sequence). V gave up 5 bases and J gave up 6 bases, with 17 bases separating them. The DNA for the CDR3 is TGTGCCAGCAGTAGCCGGGACTTACTGACCGAGCAGTACTTC. Translating it yields CASSSRDLLTEQYF.

This clonotype was counted between two and nine times. The chain couples TRBV25-1 to TRBJ1-2; 9 bases agree with TRBD1. The trim removed 5 bases at V and 2 bases at J, leaving 12 bases unmatched. The CDR3 totals 17 residues. Germline CDR1 MGHDK, CDR2 SYGVNS. The chain's CDR3 is CASSTTGGVFVNYGYTF. As DNA, the CDR3 is TGTGCCAGCAGTACAACAGGGGGCGTCTTTGTCAACTATGGCTACACCTTC.

The gene calls are TRBV10-2 and TRBJ2-1, with D possibly being TRBD2 (7 bases). This CDR3 has 17 amino acids. Trimming took off 4 bases at V and 8 bases at J, with 24 bases between the two ends. CDR1 is WSHSY and CDR2 is SAAADI in the germline V gene. The CDR3 here is CASSVGGGYSPRDEQFF. In DNA, the CDR3 is TGCGCCAGCAGTGTAGGGGGGGGTTACTCTCCTAGGGATGAGCAGTTCTTC.

This clonotype was seen more than once but under ten times. The chain recombines TRBV9 with TRBJ2-7; TRBD2 agrees at 13 bases. The trim removed 8 bases at V and 3 bases at J, leaving 11 bases unmatched. CDR1 SGDLS and CDR2 YYNGEE come from the germline V gene. The CDR3 is made up of 16 amino acids. The chain's CDR3 is CARVPRWTSGSYEQYF. The DNA of the CDR3 is TGTGCCAGGGTCCCTCGGTGGACTAGCGGGAGCTACGAGCAGTACTTC.

This clonotype was found a few times. V gene TRBV9 combines with J gene TRBJ2-5; D not certain. CDR3 length equals 13 residues. V was cut by 2 bases and J by 1 base, with 6 bases left in between. Looked up from germline, CDR1 is SGDLS and CDR2 is YYNGEE. The CDR3 DNA reads TGTGCCAGCAGCGTCGGGCCCCAAGAGACCCAGTACTTC. As protein: CASSVGPQETQYF.

J is TRBJ2-7 and V is TRBV4-1; 7 bases match TRBD2. Germline CDR1 MGHRA, CDR2 YSYEKL. V was pared by 4 bases and J by 7 bases, with 10 bases of the junction left unmatched. The CDR3 is 14 amino acids. The CDR3 is CASSRPGLRGEQYF. CDR3 in DNA: TGCGCCAGCAGCCGGCCTGGCTTGCGGGGGGAGCAGTACTTC.

CDR3 amino acids: CASSSGTAQNTEAFF. The CDR3 nucleotides read TGTGCCAGCAGCTCCGGGACAGCTCAGAACACTGAAGCTTTCTTT. The V and J genes are TRBV2 and TRBJ1-1; 7 bases line up with TRBD1. The CDR3 extends over 15 amino acids. V lost 6 bases to trimming and J lost 1 base; unmatched junction nucleotides: 8. Germline V gene data show CDR1 as SNHLY and CDR2 as FYNNEI.